A selection of T cell receptor beta chains follows, all from one sample in a study of cytomegalovirus exposure and HLA in healthy donors. Data came from immunoSEQ multiplex PCR; TCRdb stores just in-frame clones and leaves some out. The data contain tens of thousands of clones, around nine tenths of them singletons. Sequencing was performed on PBMCs. The receptors were gathered from a man between 25 and 39 years old in good health and CMV-seropositive. The CDR3 runs from the conserved cysteine through the conserved F or W. The D gene is left open where the match is weak. Clone size appears in some rows only: once, few, many, or a class for an expanded clone.

>NA|TRBV25-1|NA|TRBJ2-7
CASSPSSDEQYF
TGTGCCAGCAGTCCCTCCTCGGACGAGCAGTACTTC
>TRBD1|TRBV29-1|NA|TRBJ2-7
CSVEGQGDEQYF
TGCAGCGTTGAAGGACAGGGGGACGAGCAGTACTTC
>TRBD1|TRBV6-1|NA|TRBJ2-7
CASSRTRTGAYEQYF
TGTGCCAGCTCCAGAACTAGGACAGGCGCTTACGAGCAGTACTTC
>NA|TRBV27|few|TRBJ2-3
CASGPPRGVGNTQYF
TGTGCCAGCGGCCCCCCTAGGGGTGTGGGTAATACGCAGTATTTT
>NA|TRBV18|NA|TRBJ2-7
CASSGTGLSYEQYF
TGTGCCAGCTCAGGTACAGGGCTCTCCTACGAGCAGTACTTC
>NA|TRBV18|NA|TRBJ2-2
CASSLTQDTGELFF
TGTGCCAGCTCCCTGACACAGGACACCGGGGAGCTGTTTTTT
>NA|TRBV30|NA|TRBJ1-3
CAWSRPGTLGNTIYF
TGTGCCTGGAGTAGACCAGGAACCCTAGGAAACACCATATATTTT
>NA|TRBV28|NA|TRBJ1-1
CASNLGPWELNTEAFF
TGTGCCAGCAACCTCGGACCCTGGGAGCTGAACACTGAAGCTTTCTTT
>NA|TRBV27|NA|TRBJ2-7
CASSLFVGGEYYEQYF
TGTGCCAGCAGTTTATTTGTCGGCGGAGAATACTACGAGCAGTACTTC
>TRBD1|TRBV6-1|NA|TRBJ2-4
CASSGETGAGQNIQYF
TGTGCCAGCAGTGGAGAGACAGGGGCCGGTCAAAACATTCAGTACTTC
>NA|TRBV5-1|NA|TRBJ1-2
CASSLETDGYTF
TGCGCCAGCAGCTTGGAGACAGATGGCTACACCTTC
>TRBD2|TRBV6-1|NA|TRBJ2-2
CASRRTSVNTGELFF
TGTGCCAGCAGGAGGACTAGCGTGAACACCGGGGAGCTGTTTTTT
>NA|TRBV7-9|NA|TRBJ2-7
CASGAAYAYEQYF
TGTGCCAGCGGGGCCGCCTACGCATACGAGCAGTACTTC
>TRBD2|TRBV5-1|NA|TRBJ2-3
CASSLTSGRRDTQYF
TGCGCCAGCAGCCTTACTAGCGGGAGACGAGATACGCAGTATTTT
>TRBD1|TRBV4-1|NA|TRBJ2-3
CASSQGTGRVGGPTDTQYF
TGCGCCAGCAGCCAAGGGACAGGGCGAGTGGGGGGACCTACAGATACGCAGTATTTT
>NA|TRBV19|NA|TRBJ1-5
CAGGQQNSNQPQHF
TGTGCCGGAGGACAGCAAAATAGCAATCAGCCCCAGCATTTT
>NA|TRBV2|NA|TRBJ2-1
CASRTSHEQFF
TGTGCCAGCAGAACTAGTCATGAGCAGTTCTTC
>NA|TRBV4-2|NA|TRBJ2-7
CASSQAGSGPFYEQYF
TGTGCCAGCAGCCAAGCTGGGTCAGGGCCCTTCTACGAGCAGTACTTC
>NA|TRBV11-2|NA|TRBJ2-7
CASAPRDNPYEQYF
TGTGCCAGCGCACCCCGGGACAACCCCTACGAGCAGTACTTC
>NA|TRBV27|NA|TRBJ2-2
CASSSRLSRRGTGELFF
TGTGCCAGCAGTTCCCGCCTATCCCGGAGGGGCACCGGGGAGCTGTTTTTT
>TRBD1|TRBV5-1|NA|TRBJ1-5
CASSLAGTDNQPQHF
TGCGCCAGCAGCTTGGCTGGGACAGACAATCAGCCCCAGCATTTT
>TRBD1|TRBV29-1|NA|TRBJ1-1
CSARQGTNTEAFF
TGCAGCGCCCGACAGGGTACGAACACTGAAGCTTTCTTT
>NA|TRBV30|NA|TRBJ1-5
CAWSGSNQPQHF
TGTGCCTGGTCAGGGAGCAATCAGCCCCAGCATTTT
>TRBD2|TRBV5-6|NA|TRBJ2-7
CASSSFSGGALGEQYF
TGTGCCAGCAGCTCTTTTTCCGGGGGGGCTTTGGGCGAGCAGTACTTC
>NA|TRBV5-1|NA|TRBJ2-5
CASNLAPQETQYF
TGCGCCAGCAACTTGGCCCCACAAGAGACCCAGTACTTC
>TRBD2|TRBV7-9|NA|TRBJ2-3
CASSFIAGESDTQYF
TGTGCCAGCAGCTTTATAGCGGGAGAGTCAGATACGCAGTATTTT
>NA|TRBV30|NA|TRBJ1-1
CAWSAKQVGNTEAFF
TGTGCCTGGAGTGCAAAACAGGTGGGGAACACTGAAGCTTTCTTT
>TRBD1|TRBV7-2|NA|TRBJ2-1
CASSSGQLNEQFF
TGTGCCAGCAGCTCGGGACAGCTAAATGAGCAGTTCTTC
>TRBD2|TRBV5-8|NA|TRBJ2-3
CASSPGLAGVGDTQYF
TGTGCCAGCAGCCCGGGACTAGCGGGAGTTGGAGATACGCAGTATTTT
>TRBD1|TRBV19|NA|TRBJ1-5
CASSKTGARNQPQHF
TGTGCCAGTAGTAAGACAGGGGCCCGCAATCAGCCCCAGCATTTT
>TRBD2|TRBV5-6|NA|TRBJ2-7
CASSLEGGTSGNEQYF
TGTGCCAGCAGCTTGGAAGGGGGGACTAGCGGCAACGAGCAGTACTTC
>NA|TRBV7-2|NA|TRBJ1-1
CASSYMGRDTEAFF
TGTGCCAGCAGCTACATGGGGCGAGACACTGAAGCTTTCTTT
>NA|TRBV4-1|few|TRBJ2-5
CASSQEWLQETQYF
TGCGCCAGCAGCCAAGAATGGCTCCAAGAGACCCAGTACTTC
>TRBD1|TRBV4-1|NA|TRBJ2-7
CASSQVFTGAYEQYF
TGCGCCAGCAGCCAAGTTTTCACAGGGGCCTACGAGCAGTACTTC
>TRBD1|TRBV19|NA|TRBJ1-5
CASSMGTGDQPQHF
TGTGCCAGTAGTATGGGGACAGGGGATCAGCCCCAGCATTTT
>TRBD2|TRBV5-1|NA|TRBJ2-7
CASSLVAGSDEQYF
TGCGCCAGCAGCTTGGTAGCGGGATCGGACGAGCAGTACTTC
>TRBD2|TRBV27|few|TRBJ2-5
CASSPGTSEPETQYF
TGTGCCAGCAGTCCCGGGACTAGCGAGCCAGAGACCCAGTACTTC
>NA|TRBV6-1|NA|TRBJ2-7
CASSVRQERVPQVVLYEQYF
TGTGCCAGCAGTGTCAGACAGGAACGGGTCCCTCAGGTGGTCCTCTACGAGCAGTACTTC
>TRBD2|TRBV10-3|NA|TRBJ2-1
CAIRKGLAERNNEQFF
TGTGCCATCAGGAAGGGACTAGCGGAGAGAAACAATGAGCAGTTCTTC
>NA|TRBV5-1|once|TRBJ2-5
CASSLAQGGMETQYF
TGCGCCAGCAGCTTGGCACAGGGAGGGATGGAGACCCAGTACTTC
>NA|TRBV19|NA|TRBJ2-5
CASGTLYQETQYF
TGTGCCAGCGGGACTTTGTACCAAGAGACCCAGTACTTC
>NA|TRBV23-1|NA|TRBJ2-6
CASSQLGGPGANVLTF
TGCGCCAGCAGTCAACTCGGTGGGCCTGGGGCCAACGTCCTGACTTTC
>NA|TRBV5-1|NA|TRBJ1-2
CASSLEVLTGGVGYTF
TGCGCCAGCAGCTTGGAGGTTTTAACTGGAGGGGTTGGCTACACCTTC
>NA|TRBV6-1|NA|TRBJ1-5
CASSAGFNQPQHF
TGTGCCAGCAGTGCAGGCTTCAATCAGCCCCAGCATTTT
>TRBD2|TRBV2|NA|TRBJ2-1
CASSREREAYNEQFF
TGTGCCAGCAGTCGAGAGCGGGAAGCCTACAATGAGCAGTTCTTC
>NA|TRBV19|once|TRBJ2-1
CASRGSSYNEQFF
TGTGCCAGCCGGGGGAGCTCCTACAATGAGCAGTTCTTC
>TRBD2|TRBV5-1|NA|TRBJ2-7
CASRTGTSGRAGSYEQYF
TGCGCCAGCAGAACCGGGACTAGCGGGAGGGCCGGAAGCTACGAGCAGTACTTC
>NA|TRBV25-1|NA|TRBJ1-4
CASSEWGGLNEKLFF
TGTGCCAGCAGTGAATGGGGGGGACTTAATGAAAAACTGTTTTTT
>TRBD1|TRBV27|NA|TRBJ2-7
CASSLRDSPYEQYF
TGTGCCAGCAGTTTAAGGGACAGCCCCTACGAGCAGTACTTC
>NA|TRBV5-1|NA|TRBJ2-2
CASSLVPPGGELFF
TGCGCCAGCAGCTTGGTACCGCCCGGCGGGGAGCTGTTTTTT
>TRBD2|TRBV5-4|NA|TRBJ2-7
CASSWGGLAGLYEQYF
TGTGCCAGCAGCTGGGGGGGACTAGCGGGATTATACGAGCAGTACTTC
>NA|TRBV2|NA|TRBJ1-1
CASSSLGGTEAFF
TGTGCCAGCAGCTCTTTGGGGGGGACTGAAGCTTTCTTT
>TRBD1|TRBV19|NA|TRBJ1-1
CATRDREETEAFF
TGTGCCACTAGGGACAGGGAAGAGACTGAAGCTTTCTTT
>NA|TRBV10-3|NA|TRBJ2-7
CAISAGQFYEQYF
TGTGCCATCAGCGCGGGACAGTTCTACGAGCAGTACTTC